These 25 T cell receptor beta chains were sequenced from one sample in a study of blood T cell repertoires in COVID-19 (dated by TCRdb to the early 2020s). The library relied on the immunoSEQ multiplex PCR assay. Held by TCRdb, this immuneACCESS table contains in-frame sequences only and omits some clones. Under half of the omission traces to an unresolved V gene where checked; the cause of the rest is unknown. In all, the sample holds some 50,000 clones, and around 86% of those were seen once. The top ten clones comprise about 8.3% of the sample. Sample: peripheral blood. Source of these receptors: a man aged 45-60 years with active COVID-19.

CDR3 region: CASSLEAGPPQHF. CDR3 nucleotide sequence: TGCGCCAGCAGCTTGGAAGCGGGGCCGCCCCAGCATTTT. The chain is built from TRBV5-1 and TRBJ1-5, with D tentatively TRBD1 (5 bases). This CDR3 is built from 13 residues. V was trimmed by 0 bases and J by 9 bases, leaving 10 bases between them. Germline CDR1 reads SGHRS; CDR2 reads YFSETQ. Filled out from reference TRBV5-1 and TRBJ1-5, the complete variable domain reads KAGVTQTPRYLIKTRGQQVTLSCSPISGHRSVSWYQQTPGQGLQFLFEYFSETQRNKGNFPGRFSGRQFSNSRSEMNVSTLELGDSALYLCASSLEAGPPQHFGDGTRLSIL.

Only one count was recorded for this clone. The chain joins TRBV28 to TRBJ2-1; 7 bases fit TRBD1. CDR1 is MDHEN and CDR2 is SYDVKM in the germline V gene. The CDR3 runs 18 residues. With V trimmed by 4 bases and J by 0 bases, 12 bases remained unmatched. The CDR3 region has the DNA TGTGCCAGCAGTTCATACAAAAAAGGGACAGTCTCCTACAATGAGCAGTTCTTC. Protein sequence: CASSSYKKGTVSYNEQFF. Supplemented by reference TRBV28 and TRBJ2-1, the full variable domain reads DVKVTQSSRYLVKRTGEKVFLECVQDMDHENMFWYRQDPGLGLRLIYFSYDVKMKEKGDIPEGYSVSREKKERFSLILESASTNQTSMYLCASSSYKKGTVSYNEQFFGPGTRLTVL.

This chain uses TRBV28 with TRBJ1-4, with D unclear. V was trimmed by 7 bases and J by 7 bases, leaving 16 bases between them. Germline CDR1 and CDR2: MDHEN and SYDVKM. CDR3 length: 14 residues. CDR3 amino acids: CASTLGRVPEKLFF. As DNA, the CDR3 is TGTGCCAGCACCCTGGGGAGGGTTCCTGAAAAACTGTTTTTT.

V usage is TRBV7-2 and J usage is TRBJ2-7; possibly TRBD1 for D (6 bases). The germline V gene encodes CDR1 SGHTA and CDR2 FQGNSA. V was clipped by 5 bases and J by 5 bases, with 10 bases between them. The CDR3 is 12 residues long. The DNA for the CDR3 is TGTGCCAGCAGCGTGGACAGCCACGAGCAGTACTTC. Its translation is CASSVDSHEQYF.

This clone came up once. The chain uses TRBV5-1 and TRBJ1-1, with D unresolved. The germline V and J ends were trimmed by 0 bases and 2 bases, with 5 bases remaining between them. CDR1 and CDR2 from the germline V gene are SGHRS and YFSETQ. The CDR3 is 13 residues long. The CDR3 reads CASSLDRNTEAFF. In DNA form, the CDR3 reads TGCGCCAGCAGCTTGGACAGAAACACTGAAGCTTTCTTT.

This chain joins TRBV21-1 and TRBJ1-1; the table's D call TRBD1 went unverified against the DNA. TRBV21-1 corresponds to a pseudogene. The CDR3 covers 18 residues. CDR3 region: CASSKDEGQGTGNTEAFF. DNA of the CDR3: TGTGCCAGCAGCAAAGATGAGGGACAGGGGACGGGGAACACTGAAGCTTTCTTT.

The rearrangement links TRBV28 to TRBJ1-5; possible D gene TRBD1, 5 bases. V gave up 3 bases and J gave up 9 bases, with 15 bases separating them. In germline, CDR1 is MDHEN, CDR2 SYDVKM. The CDR3 length is 14 residues. The CDR3 nucleotides read TGTGCCAGCAGTTTGGATCAGGGCCGGCGGCCCCAGCATTTT. Amino acid sequence: CASSLDQGRRPQHF. Supplemented by reference TRBV28 and TRBJ1-5, the full variable domain reads DVKVTQSSRYLVKRTGEKVFLECVQDMDHENMFWYRQDPGLGLRLIYFSYDVKMKEKGDIPEGYSVSREKKERFSLILESASTNQTSMYLCASSLDQGRRPQHFGDGTRLSIL.

V usage is TRBV28 and J usage is TRBJ2-7, with D possibly being TRBD2 (7 bases). V was cut by 5 bases and J by 6 bases, with 20 bases left in between. Per the germline V gene, CDR1 is MDHEN and CDR2 is SYDVKM. The CDR3 has 15 amino acids. CDR3 DNA: TGTGCCAGCAGTCAACCCCGGCCGGGGGGCGGCGAGCAGTACTTC. Protein: CASSQPRPGGGEQYF.

This sequence joins TRBV7-2 and TRBJ2-7; maybe TRBD2 (6 bases). The V and J ends lost 5 bases and 2 bases respectively, with 13 bases between them. The germline CDR1 and CDR2 sequences are SGHTA and FQGNSA. There are 14 residues in the CDR3. CDR3: CASSPGTRPYEQYF. In DNA, the CDR3 is TGTGCCAGCAGCCCTGGGACTCGCCCCTACGAGCAGTACTTC.

The chain links TRBV27 to TRBJ1-1; the D is unclear. Germline assignment: CDR1 MNHEY and CDR2 SMNVEV (reference sequence). Trimming took 7 bases from V and 2 from J, leaving 20 bases between them. This CDR3 spans 16 amino acids. The DNA for the CDR3 is TGTGCCAGCATCCCTCGTGGTCAAGCGGTAAACACTGAAGCTTTCTTT. It is translated as CASIPRGQAVNTEAFF.

The J gene is TRBJ1-1, the V gene TRBV18; D not certain. The CDR3 extends over 12 amino acids. V dropped 4 bases and J dropped 7 bases, with 10 bases sitting between them. The germline CDR1 and CDR2 sequences are KGHSH and LQKENI. The CDR3 DNA is TGTGCCAGCTCACGAGGTGGGAGTGAAGCTTTCTTT. Its translation is CASSRGGSEAFF.

This clone showed up just a few times. This sequence joins TRBV9 and TRBJ2-2; D call uncertain. The CDR3 is 14 amino acids. Germline-derived CDR1 and CDR2 are SGDLS and YYNGEE. V lost 3 bases to trimming and J lost 4 bases, with 10 bases between them. CDR3 loop: CASSASFGTGELFF. In nucleotides, the CDR3 is TGTGCCAGCAGCGCGAGTTTCGGCACCGGGGAGCTGTTTTTT.

The CDR3 loop reads CASSRQSIYGYTF. The CDR3 DNA reads TGTGCCAGCAGCCGACAGTCTATCTATGGCTACACCTTC. The rearrangement joins TRBV3-1 (or the pseudogene TRBV3-2) to TRBJ1-2; possibly TRBD1 for D (5 bases). Germline V gives CDR1 LGHDT, CDR2 YNNKEL (reference sequence). The V end lost 4 bases, the J end lost 4 bases, and 10 bases lay between the germline ends. The CDR3 is 13 amino acids.

The chain employs TRBV5-4 and TRBJ1-1, with D perhaps matching TRBD1 (6 bases). Between the trimmed V and J ends, which lost 5 bases and 4 bases, there was a span of 12 bases. The CDR3 is made up of 13 amino acids. CDR1 is SGHNT, CDR2 YYREEE, per germline (reference sequence). CDR3 DNA sequence: TGTGCCAGCAGAACGGACAGCTTCACTGAAGCTTTCTTT. This sequence encodes CASRTDSFTEAFF. The entire variable domain, with the rest obtained from reference TRBV5-4 and TRBJ1-1, is as follows: ETGVTQSPTHLIKTRGQQVTLRCSSQSGHNTVSWYQQALGQGPQFIFQYYREEENGRGNFPPRFSGLQFPNYSSELNVNALELDDSALYLCASRTDSFTEAFFGQGTRLTVV.

This clone was observed once. This sequence joins TRBV12-3 or TRBV12-4 and TRBJ2-2; D gene unclear. The CDR3 contains 13 residues. The V and J ends lost 6 bases and 5 bases respectively, with 10 bases between them. CDR3 sequence reads: CASSPVRTGELFF. Written as DNA, the CDR3 is TGTGCCAGCAGCCCGGTGAGGACCGGGGAGCTGTTTTTT.

This CDR3 is CASTRGEGGNYGYTF. The CDR3 region has the DNA TGTGCCAGCACTAGGGGAGAGGGGGGGAACTATGGCTACACCTTC. The chain recombines TRBV28 with TRBJ1-2; a possible D gene is TRBD1 (6 bases). CDR1 and CDR2 (germline): MDHEN, SYDVKM. CDR3 size: 15 residues. The V gene lost 7 bases and the J gene lost 2 bases, with 17 bases spanning the gap.

The chain uses TRBV9 and TRBJ2-1; 9 bases line up with TRBD1. Germline trimming cut 0 bases from V and 7 bases from J; bases unmatched to any gene: 5. CDR3 size: 15 residues. Germline loops: CDR1 SGDLS, CDR2 YYNGEE. The chain's CDR3 is CASSVGGTGRNEQFF. The CDR3 DNA reads as TGTGCCAGCAGCGTAGGTGGGACAGGGAGGAATGAGCAGTTCTTC.

A single count supports this clone. The rearrangement uses TRBV4-3 and TRBJ2-7, with 9 bases fitting TRBD2. The germline V gene encodes CDR1 LGHNA and CDR2 YSLEER. The CDR3 length is 16 residues. The V and J ends lost 1 base and 3 bases, in that order; junction bases with no gene match: 7. The CDR3 spells CASSQVATSGGYEQYF. The CDR3 coding sequence is TGCGCCAGCAGCCAAGTGGCGACTAGCGGAGGCTACGAGCAGTACTTC.

The rearrangement uses TRBV19 and TRBJ2-7, with 8 bases aligning to TRBD2. Looked up from germline, CDR1 is LNHDA and CDR2 is SQIVND (reference sequence). This CDR3 region has 17 residues. With 6 bases clipped from V and 2 bases from J, the junction kept 15 bases outside the gene matches. CDR3 bases: TGTGCCAGTAGCCCCCTGGGGTTAGGCGGGAGGACCTACGAGCAGTACTTC. Protein product: CASSPLGLGGRTYEQYF.

This clone was detected only once. The gene calls are TRBV7-2 and TRBJ2-2; no clear D gene. The germline V gene has CDR1 SGHTA and CDR2 FQGNSA. This CDR3 comprises 16 residues. V was cut by 0 bases and J by 5 bases, with 13 bases left in between. CDR3 DNA: TGTGCCAGCAGCTTAGCGCATTCGGGTCGGACCGGGGAGCTGTTTTTT. Translated, it gives CASSLAHSGRTGELFF. Based on the CDR3 plus reference TRBV7-2 and TRBJ2-2, the full variable domain is GAGVSQSPSNKVTEKGKDVELRCDPISGHTALYWYRQSLGQGLEFLIYFQGNSAPDKSGLPSDRFSAERTGGSVSTLTIQRTQQEDSAVYLCASSLAHSGRTGELFFGEGSRLTVL.

The DNA for the CDR3 is TGTGCCAGCGGCCGCGGGAGCACAGATACGCAGTATTTT. Encoded protein: CASGRGSTDTQYF. The rearrangement links TRBV28 to TRBJ2-3, with a tentative D call TRBD2 (5 bases). V lost 8 bases to trimming and J lost 0 bases, with 9 bases between them. The length of the CDR3 is 13 residues. Germline values: CDR1 MDHEN, CDR2 SYDVKM.

This clone was recorded only once. This chain links TRBV7-9 with TRBJ1-1; TRBD1 might be the D (5 bases). The CDR3 runs to 15 residues. Germline CDR1 and CDR2: SEHNR and FQNEAQ (reference sequence). Trimming took off 6 bases at V and 1 base at J, with 15 bases between the two ends. The CDR3 protein is CASSLLGTKNTEAFF. CDR3 nucleotide sequence: TGTGCCAGCAGTCTCCTCGGGACTAAGAACACTGAAGCTTTCTTT.

This clone occurred a few times. This chain uses TRBV7-9 with TRBJ1-5; D possibly corresponds to TRBD1 (5 bases). Trimming removed 10 bases from V and 6 bases from J, with 16 bases in between. CDR1 SEHNR and CDR2 FQNEAQ come from the germline V gene (reference sequence). CDR3 size: 13 residues. Here the CDR3 DNA reads TGTGCCACGGAGGGGCCGGACGGTCAGCCCCAGCATTTT. Translation: CATEGPDGQPQHF.

The chain employs TRBV28 and TRBJ1-2; 7 bases match TRBD1. The V gene's germline CDR1 is MDHEN and CDR2 SYDVKM. CDR3 length equals 16 residues. Trimming took 2 bases from V and 2 from J; bases not matched to a gene: 8. The CDR3 loop is CASSLRAGGRNYGYTF. The DNA of the CDR3 is TGTGCCAGCAGTTTAAGGGCAGGGGGGAGAAACTATGGCTACACCTTC.

V gene TRBV24-1 combines with J gene TRBJ2-7; the match to TRBD1 covers 11 bases. Germline V gene data show CDR1 as KGHDR and CDR2 as SFDVKD. This CDR3 region has 15 residues. Unmatched junction bases numbered 11, after V lost 7 bases and J lost 7 bases. CDR3 sequence (DNA): TGTGCCACCAGCATAGGGGGACAGGGGGAAGGAGAGCAGTACTTC. Translating gives CATSIGGQGEGEQYF.